Each of the 5 T cell receptor beta chains below was sequenced from the same sample in a study of cytomegalovirus exposure and HLA in healthy donors (dated by TCRdb to 2016 to 2017). The protocol used for the library was the immunoSEQ multiplex PCR assay. For the multiplex PCR, a mixture combining 60 forward primers for TCR Vbeta segments and 13 reverse primers for TCR Jbeta segments was used. The table comes from immuneACCESS by way of TCRdb, which keeps in-frame sequences with V and J called. Part of the clones is missing from these tables; in studies checked, under half for an unresolved V gene and the rest for unknown reasons. The sample profile shows about 100,000 clones; approximately 87% of them were found once. The ten most abundant clones make up 2% to 3% of the sample. Sequencing was performed on PBMCs. The receptors stem from a man aged 35 to 55 in good health and CMV-seronegative.

J is TRBJ2-7 and V is TRBV2; perhaps TRBD2 as D (5 bases). Germline-derived CDR1 and CDR2 are SNHLY and FYNNEI. V shed 6 bases and J shed 4 bases, with 13 bases lying between them. The CDR3 is made up of 13 amino acids. The CDR3 is CASRWTFPYEQYF. The CDR3 region has the DNA TGTGCCAGCAGGTGGACTTTTCCTTACGAGCAGTACTTC.

The rearrangement joins TRBV18 to TRBJ2-1; a weak D match, TRBD2 (6 bases). This CDR3 spans 16 amino acids. V lost 2 bases and J lost 0, with 11 bases in between. Germline V gene sequence: CDR1 KGHSH, CDR2 LQKENI. The CDR3 region is CASSPGRGYSYNEQFF. The CDR3, as DNA: TGTGCCAGCTCACCAGGGCGGGGCTACTCCTACAATGAGCAGTTCTTC.

The chain joins TRBV10-2 to TRBJ1-5, with unresolved D. The V end lost 7 bases, the J end lost 4 bases, and 11 bases lay between the germline ends. CDR1 is WSHSY, CDR2 SAAADI, per germline. This CDR3 comprises 13 residues. CDR3 in amino acids: CASNRDGNQPQHF. In DNA form, the CDR3 reads TGCGCCAGCAACAGAGACGGAAATCAGCCCCAGCATTTT.

This clone occurred a few times. The V gene is TRBV10-3, the J gene TRBJ2-7; D perhaps matches TRBD1 (5 bases). V was cut by 0 bases and J by 0 bases, with 15 bases left in between. Germline values: CDR1 ENHRY, CDR2 SYGVKD. The CDR3 contains 17 residues. As DNA, the CDR3 is TGTGCCATCAGTGAGTCTTATCAGGGCACGATCTCCTACGAGCAGTACTTC. Translated, it gives CAISESYQGTISYEQYF.

This chain links TRBV27 with TRBJ1-5, with 7 bases fitting TRBD1. Germline values: CDR1 MNHEY, CDR2 SMNVEV (reference sequence). The CDR3 covers 15 residues. Trimming took 4 bases from V and 0 from J; bases not matched to a gene: 3. This chain's CDR3 is CASSWGQNSNQPQHF. In nucleotides, the CDR3 is TGTGCCAGCAGTTGGGGACAGAATAGCAATCAGCCCCAGCATTTT.